This is a list of T cell receptor beta chains from one sample in a study of blood T cell repertoires in COVID-19. The table came from immunoSEQ multiplex PCR; TCRdb's copy has only in-frame clones and leaves some out. The table lists hundreds of thousands of clones, 70% to 90% of them singletons, with 5.1% in the top ten. Input material: peripheral blood. Source of these receptors: a man aged 50-59 years with active or convalescent COVID-19. CDR3s include the opening cysteine and the closing phenylalanine or tryptophan. A D gene is named only where the DNA matches it firmly. Clone size is stated in some rows and not others, as once, few, many or a class when expanded.

V gene: TRBV4-2; D gene: -; J gene: TRBJ2-3; clone size: -; CDR3 protein: CASSQDGGSTDTQYF; CDR3 DNA: TGTGCCAGCAGCCAAGACGGCGGTAGCACAGATACGCAGTATTTT
V gene: TRBV28; D gene: TRBD1; J gene: TRBJ1-5; clone size: -; CDR3 protein: CASSLLGGENQPQHF; CDR3 DNA: TGTGCCAGCAGCCTTTTAGGGGGCGAGAATCAGCCCCAGCATTTT
V gene: TRBV5-1; D gene: -; J gene: TRBJ1-5; clone size: -; CDR3 protein: CASSPFGQTSNQPQHF; CDR3 DNA: TGCGCCAGCAGCCCATTTGGCCAGACAAGCAATCAGCCCCAGCATTTT
V gene: TRBV5-1; D gene: -; J gene: TRBJ2-1; clone size: -; CDR3 protein: CATPRAGNNEQFF; CDR3 DNA: TGCGCCACCCCTAGGGCGGGAAACAATGAGCAGTTCTTC
V gene: TRBV5-4; D gene: -; J gene: TRBJ1-1; clone size: -; CDR3 protein: CASSLRGGRTEAFF; CDR3 DNA: TGTGCCAGCAGCTTGCGGGGGGGGAGGACTGAAGCTTTCTTT
V gene: TRBV7-3; D gene: -; J gene: TRBJ1-6; clone size: -; CDR3 protein: CASSLIAHGSPLHF; CDR3 DNA: TGTGCCAGCAGCTTAATAGCCCACGGTTCACCCCTCCACTTT
V gene: TRBV19; D gene: TRBD1; J gene: TRBJ1-5; clone size: once; CDR3 protein: CASSSKNRGYQPQHF; CDR3 DNA: TGTGCCAGTAGTTCCAAGAACAGGGGGTATCAGCCCCAGCATTTT
V gene: TRBV7-2; D gene: -; J gene: TRBJ2-1; clone size: -; CDR3 protein: CASSLARGSTEWHEQFF; CDR3 DNA: TGTGCCAGCAGCTTAGCACGGGGGAGCACTGAGTGGCATGAGCAGTTCTTC
V gene: TRBV30; D gene: TRBD1; J gene: TRBJ2-1; clone size: -; CDR3 protein: CAWSVLGQRYNEQFF; CDR3 DNA: TGTGCCTGGAGTGTACTGGGACAGAGATACAATGAGCAGTTCTTC
V gene: TRBV7-3; D gene: TRBD1; J gene: TRBJ1-1; clone size: -; CDR3 protein: CASSFFRTGNTEAFF; CDR3 DNA: TGTGCCAGCAGCTTCTTTCGGACAGGTAACACTGAAGCTTTCTTT
V gene: TRBV5-4; D gene: -; J gene: TRBJ2-2; clone size: -; CDR3 protein: CASSAVGGAMNTGELFF; CDR3 DNA: TGTGCCAGCAGCGCGGTGGGGGGAGCTATGAACACCGGGGAGCTGTTTTTT
V gene: TRBV5-1; D gene: -; J gene: TRBJ1-1; clone size: -; CDR3 protein: CASSLVGGRNTEAFF; CDR3 DNA: TGCGCCAGCAGCTTGGTTGGAGGGCGGAACACTGAAGCTTTCTTT
V gene: TRBV6-6; D gene: TRBD1; J gene: TRBJ2-1; clone size: few; CDR3 protein: CASSPQNPDRGVGVYNEQFF; CDR3 DNA: TGTGCCAGCAGTCCTCAAAACCCTGACAGGGGAGTTGGGGTTTACAATGAGCAGTTCTTC
V gene: TRBV27; D gene: TRBD1; J gene: TRBJ1-1; clone size: once; CDR3 protein: CASSLRTGRMNTEAFF; CDR3 DNA: TGTGCCAGCAGTTTAAGGACAGGACGTATGAACACTGAAGCTTTCTTT
V gene: TRBV19; D gene: -; J gene: TRBJ1-1; clone size: -; CDR3 protein: CASSIPGNTEAFF; CDR3 DNA: TGTGCCAGTAGTATACCGGGGAACACTGAAGCTTTCTTT
V gene: TRBV7-8; D gene: -; J gene: TRBJ2-7; clone size: -; CDR3 protein: CASSFGDSGEQYF; CDR3 DNA: TGTGCCAGCAGCTTCGGGGATTCTGGTGAGCAGTACTTC
V gene: TRBV2; D gene: -; J gene: TRBJ2-5; clone size: -; CDR3 protein: CASSEQAGPGTQYF; CDR3 DNA: TGTGCCAGCAGTGAACAAGCGGGTCCCGGGACCCAGTACTTC
V gene: TRBV28; D gene: TRBD1; J gene: TRBJ1-4; clone size: -; CDR3 protein: CANSDRRNEKLFF; CDR3 DNA: TGTGCCAACTCGGACAGGCGTAATGAAAAACTGTTTTTT
V gene: TRBV11-2; D gene: -; J gene: TRBJ2-2; clone size: -; CDR3 protein: CASSLVGGTGELFF; CDR3 DNA: TGTGCCAGCAGCTTAGTTGGGGGGACCGGGGAGCTGTTTTTT
V gene: TRBV5-8; D gene: -; J gene: TRBJ1-1; clone size: once; CDR3 protein: CASSLGVGRGAVTEAFF; CDR3 DNA: TGTGCCAGCAGCTTGGGGGTCGGCCGGGGGGCAGTCACTGAAGCTTTCTTT
V gene: TRBV6-5; D gene: TRBD1; J gene: TRBJ2-1; clone size: -; CDR3 protein: CATLPRGPLYEQFF; CDR3 DNA: TGTGCCACCCTCCCCAGGGGGCCCTTGTATGAGCAGTTCTTC
V gene: TRBV10-3; D gene: -; J gene: TRBJ1-2; clone size: -; CDR3 protein: CAISDGVAGYTF; CDR3 DNA: TGTGCCATCAGTGACGGGGTAGCTGGCTACACCTTC
V gene: TRBV11-2; D gene: TRBD2; J gene: TRBJ2-5; clone size: -; CDR3 protein: CASSLDRPLAGGPQETQYF; CDR3 DNA: TGTGCCAGCAGCTTAGATCGGCCGCTAGCGGGAGGGCCCCAAGAGACCCAGTACTTC
V gene: TRBV10-3; D gene: -; J gene: TRBJ1-4; clone size: few; CDR3 protein: CATFGGSPGEKLFF; CDR3 DNA: TGTGCCACCTTTGGGGGGTCACCCGGGGAAAAACTGTTTTTT
V gene: TRBV5-1; D gene: TRBD2; J gene: TRBJ2-7; clone size: -; CDR3 protein: CASRFFSGTPEQYF; CDR3 DNA: TGCGCCAGCAGGTTTTTTAGCGGGACACCAGAGCAGTACTTC
V gene: TRBV29-1; D gene: -; J gene: TRBJ1-2; clone size: -; CDR3 protein: CSVDRGQTSNYGYTF; CDR3 DNA: TGCAGCGTTGACCGCGGACAGACATCTAACTATGGCTACACCTTC
V gene: TRBV21-1; D gene: -; J gene: TRBJ2-7; clone size: -; CDR3 protein: CASSKDVAGGSSYEQYF; CDR3 DNA: -
V gene: TRBV7-9; D gene: -; J gene: TRBJ2-5; clone size: -; CDR3 protein: CASSLRETETQYF; CDR3 DNA: TGTGCCAGCAGCTTGAGGGAGACAGAGACCCAGTACTTC
V gene: TRBV28; D gene: -; J gene: TRBJ1-6; clone size: -; CDR3 protein: CASSLGYRAGFLSYNSPLHF; CDR3 DNA: TGTGCCAGCAGTTTAGGCTACAGGGCAGGGTTTCTCTCCTATAATTCACCCCTCCACTTT
V gene: TRBV5-1; D gene: TRBD2; J gene: TRBJ2-3; clone size: -; CDR3 protein: CASIPAGGTDTQYF; CDR3 DNA: TGCGCCAGCATCCCAGCGGGAGGCACAGATACGCAGTATTTT
V gene: TRBV5-1; D gene: -; J gene: TRBJ2-5; clone size: -; CDR3 protein: CASSLGGIETQYF; CDR3 DNA: TGCGCCAGCAGCCTAGGGGGAATAGAGACCCAGTACTTC
V gene: TRBV4-3; D gene: TRBD1; J gene: TRBJ1-2; clone size: -; CDR3 protein: CASSQVSGTANYGYTF; CDR3 DNA: TGCGCCAGCAGCCAAGTCTCCGGGACAGCTAACTATGGCTACACCTTC
V gene: TRBV7-2; D gene: -; J gene: TRBJ2-3; clone size: -; CDR3 protein: CASRLSGESTDTQYF; CDR3 DNA: TGTGCCAGCAGGTTGAGCGGAGAGAGCACAGATACGCAGTATTTT
V gene: TRBV6-2/TRBV6-3; D gene: -; J gene: TRBJ2-3; clone size: -; CDR3 protein: CASSSRGTQYF; CDR3 DNA: TGTGCCAGCAGTTCCCGGGGTACGCAGTATTTT